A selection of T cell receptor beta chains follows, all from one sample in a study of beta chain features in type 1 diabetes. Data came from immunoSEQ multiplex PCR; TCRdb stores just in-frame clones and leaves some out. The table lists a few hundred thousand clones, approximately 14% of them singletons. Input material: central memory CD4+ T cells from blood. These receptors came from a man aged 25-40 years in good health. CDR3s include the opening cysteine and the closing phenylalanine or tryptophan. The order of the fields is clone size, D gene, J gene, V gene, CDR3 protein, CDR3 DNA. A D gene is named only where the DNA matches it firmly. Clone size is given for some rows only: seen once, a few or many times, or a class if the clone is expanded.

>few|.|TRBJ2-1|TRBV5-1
CASSLEAGMFNEQFF
TGCGCCAGCAGCTTGGAAGCGGGTATGTTTAATGAGCAGTTCTTC
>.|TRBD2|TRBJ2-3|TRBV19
CASSIDIAGGADTQYF
TGTGCCAGTAGTATAGATATAGCGGGGGGGGCAGATACGCAGTATTTT
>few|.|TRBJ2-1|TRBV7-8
CASSLAGRSNEQFF
TGTGCCAGCAGCTTAGCAGGGAGGTCCAATGAGCAGTTCTTC
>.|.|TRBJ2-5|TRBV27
CASSPGVGETQYF
TGTGCCAGCAGTCCCGGGGTTGGGGAGACCCAGTACTTC
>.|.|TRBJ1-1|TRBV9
CASSALGSSNTEAFF
TGTGCCAGCAGCGCTCTTGGTAGTTCTAACACTGAAGCTTTCTTT
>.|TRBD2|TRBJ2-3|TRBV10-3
CAISEGAGGPSDTQYF
TGTGCCATCAGTGAGGGGGCGGGAGGGCCATCAGATACGCAGTATTTT
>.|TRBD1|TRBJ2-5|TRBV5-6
CASSRQGWGTQYF
TGTGCCAGCAGCCGACAGGGTTGGGGGACCCAGTACTTC
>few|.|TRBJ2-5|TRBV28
CASSLLSGSNFGAQYF
TGTGCCAGCAGTTTACTGAGCGGAAGTAATTTCGGGGCCCAGTACTTC
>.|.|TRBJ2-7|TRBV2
CASTPKYEQYF
TGTGCCAGCACCCCCAAATACGAGCAGTACTTC
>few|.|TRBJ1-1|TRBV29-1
CSVDPGASTEAFF
TGCAGCGTTGATCCAGGGGCGAGCACTGAAGCTTTCTTT
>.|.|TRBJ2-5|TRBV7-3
CASSLLGTGVIETQYF
TGTGCCAGCAGCTTATTGGGAACGGGGGTTATCGAGACCCAGTACTTC
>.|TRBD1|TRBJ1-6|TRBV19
CASSSRDRGNSPLHF
TGTGCCAGTAGTTCCCGGGACAGGGGTAATTCACCCCTCCACTTT
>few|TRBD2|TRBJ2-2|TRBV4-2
CASSQGLAGSGGELFF
TGTGCCAGCAGCCAAGGACTAGCGGGATCAGGCGGGGAGCTGTTTTTT
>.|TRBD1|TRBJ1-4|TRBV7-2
CASSGPGQGSLGEKLFF
TGTGCCAGCAGCGGACCGGGACAGGGATCACTGGGGGAAAAACTGTTTTTT
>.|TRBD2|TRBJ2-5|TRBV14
CASSPLAGGPQETQYF
TGTGCCAGCAGCCCCCTAGCGGGGGGGCCCCAAGAGACCCAGTACTTC
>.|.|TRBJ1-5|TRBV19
CASSLSGGRLHSNQPQHF
TGTGCCAGTAGTTTATCAGGAGGGCGTCTACATAGCAATCAGCCCCAGCATTTT
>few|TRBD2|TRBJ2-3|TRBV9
CASSLLAGGTDTQYF
TGTGCCAGCAGCTTATTAGCGGGGGGCACAGATACGCAGTATTTT